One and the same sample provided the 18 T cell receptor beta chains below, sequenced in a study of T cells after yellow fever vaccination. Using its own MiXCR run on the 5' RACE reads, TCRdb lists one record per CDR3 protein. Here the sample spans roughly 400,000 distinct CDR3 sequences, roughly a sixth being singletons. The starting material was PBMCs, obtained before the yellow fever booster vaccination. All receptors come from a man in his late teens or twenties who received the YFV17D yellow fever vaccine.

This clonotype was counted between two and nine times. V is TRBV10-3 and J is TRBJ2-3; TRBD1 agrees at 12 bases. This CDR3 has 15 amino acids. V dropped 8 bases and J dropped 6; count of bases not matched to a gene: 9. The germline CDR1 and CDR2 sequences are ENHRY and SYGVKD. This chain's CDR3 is CAIAGDRGRTDTQYF. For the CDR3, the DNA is TGTGCCATCGCGGGGGACAGGGGGCGGACTGATACGCAGTATTTT.

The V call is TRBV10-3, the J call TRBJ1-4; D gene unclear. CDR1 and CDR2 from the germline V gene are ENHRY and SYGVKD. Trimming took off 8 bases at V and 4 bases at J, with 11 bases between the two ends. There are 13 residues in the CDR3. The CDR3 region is CAIALELNEKLFF. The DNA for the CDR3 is TGTGCCATCGCTCTTGAGCTTAATGAAAAACTGTTTTTT.

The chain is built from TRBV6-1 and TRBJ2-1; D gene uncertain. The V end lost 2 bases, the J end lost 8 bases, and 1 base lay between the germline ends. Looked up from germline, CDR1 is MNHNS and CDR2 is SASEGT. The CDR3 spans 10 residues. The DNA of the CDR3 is TGTGCCAGCAGTGAATATGAGCAGTTCTTC. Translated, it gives CASSEYEQFF.

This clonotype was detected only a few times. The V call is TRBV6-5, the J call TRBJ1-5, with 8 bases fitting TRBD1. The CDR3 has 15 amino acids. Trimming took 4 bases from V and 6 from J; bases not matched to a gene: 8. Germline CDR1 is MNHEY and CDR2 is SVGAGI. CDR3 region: CASSSADRVGQPQHF. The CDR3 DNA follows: TGTGCCAGCAGTTCCGCGGACAGGGTGGGTCAGCCCCAGCATTTT.

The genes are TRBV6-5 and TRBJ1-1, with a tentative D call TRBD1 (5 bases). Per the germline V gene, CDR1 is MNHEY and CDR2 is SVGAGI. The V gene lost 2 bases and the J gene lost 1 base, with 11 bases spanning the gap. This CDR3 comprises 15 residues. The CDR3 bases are TGTGCCAGCAGTTACGTCTTCGGGGGGAACACTGAAGCTTTCTTT. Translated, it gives CASSYVFGGNTEAFF.

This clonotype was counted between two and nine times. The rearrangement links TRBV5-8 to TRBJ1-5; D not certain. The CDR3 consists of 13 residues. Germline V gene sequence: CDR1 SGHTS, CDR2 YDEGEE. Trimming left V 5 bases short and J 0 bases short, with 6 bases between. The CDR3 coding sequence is TGTGCCAGCAGGGAGTATAGCAATCAGCCCCAGCATTTT. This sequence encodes CASREYSNQPQHF.

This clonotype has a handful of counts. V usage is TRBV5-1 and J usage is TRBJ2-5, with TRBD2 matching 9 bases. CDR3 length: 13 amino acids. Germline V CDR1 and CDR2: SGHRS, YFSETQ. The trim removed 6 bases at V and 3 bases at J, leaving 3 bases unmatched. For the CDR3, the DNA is TGCGCCAGCATGGCTAGCGGGGAAGAGACCCAGTACTTC. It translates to CASMASGEETQYF.

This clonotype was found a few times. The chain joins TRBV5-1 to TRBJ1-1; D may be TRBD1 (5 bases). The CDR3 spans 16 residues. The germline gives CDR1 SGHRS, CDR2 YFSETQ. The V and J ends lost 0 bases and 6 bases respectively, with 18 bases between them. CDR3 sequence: CASSLAGTGAGSEAFF. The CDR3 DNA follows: TGCGCCAGCAGCTTGGCCGGAACAGGCGCTGGCTCTGAAGCTTTCTTT.

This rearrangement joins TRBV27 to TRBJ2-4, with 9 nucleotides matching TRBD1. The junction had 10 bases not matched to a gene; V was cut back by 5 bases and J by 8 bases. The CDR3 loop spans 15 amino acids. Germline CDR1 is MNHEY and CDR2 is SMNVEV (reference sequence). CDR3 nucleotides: TGTGCCAGCAGTCGTACAGGGGGCCTAAGGGACATTCAGTACTTC. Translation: CASSRTGGLRDIQYF.

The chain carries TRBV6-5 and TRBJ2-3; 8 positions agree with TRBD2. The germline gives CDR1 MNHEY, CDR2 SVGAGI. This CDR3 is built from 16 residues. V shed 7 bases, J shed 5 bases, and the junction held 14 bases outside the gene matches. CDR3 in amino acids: CASKRAGASGRDTQYF. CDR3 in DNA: TGTGCCAGCAAGAGGGCTGGGGCTAGCGGGCGAGATACGCAGTATTTT.

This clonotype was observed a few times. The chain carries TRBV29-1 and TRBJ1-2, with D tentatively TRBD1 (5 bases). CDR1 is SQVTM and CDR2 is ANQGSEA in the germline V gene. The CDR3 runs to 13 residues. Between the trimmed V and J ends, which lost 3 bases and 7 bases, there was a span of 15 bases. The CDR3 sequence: CSVDKLRGGGYTF. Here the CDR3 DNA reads TGCAGCGTTGATAAGTTGAGGGGAGGTGGCTACACCTTC.

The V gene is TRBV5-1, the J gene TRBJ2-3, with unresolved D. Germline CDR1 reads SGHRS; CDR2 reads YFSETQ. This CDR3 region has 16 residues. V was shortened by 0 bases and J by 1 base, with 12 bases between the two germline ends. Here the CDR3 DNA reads TGCGCCAGCAGCTTGGGCGTTGGACCCGGCACAGATACGCAGTATTTT. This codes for CASSLGVGPGTDTQYF.

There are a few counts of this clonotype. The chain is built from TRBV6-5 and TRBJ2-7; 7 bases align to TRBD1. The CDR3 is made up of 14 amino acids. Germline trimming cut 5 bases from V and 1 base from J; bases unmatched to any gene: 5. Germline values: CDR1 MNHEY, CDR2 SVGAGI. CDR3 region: CASSTLQGSYEQYF. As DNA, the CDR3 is TGTGCCAGCAGTACCCTACAGGGGTCCTACGAGCAGTACTTC.

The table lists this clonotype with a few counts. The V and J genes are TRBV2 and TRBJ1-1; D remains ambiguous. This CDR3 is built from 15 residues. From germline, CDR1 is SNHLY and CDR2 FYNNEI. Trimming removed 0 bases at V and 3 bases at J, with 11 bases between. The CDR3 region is CASSEAFSRDTEAFF. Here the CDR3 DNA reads TGTGCCAGCAGTGAAGCGTTCTCTCGGGACACTGAAGCTTTCTTT.

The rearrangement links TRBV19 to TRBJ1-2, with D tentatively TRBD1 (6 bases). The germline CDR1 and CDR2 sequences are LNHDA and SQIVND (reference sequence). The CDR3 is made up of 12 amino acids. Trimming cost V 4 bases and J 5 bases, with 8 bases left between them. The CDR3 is CASSKGQYGYTF. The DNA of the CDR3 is TGTGCCAGTAGTAAAGGACAGTATGGCTACACCTTC. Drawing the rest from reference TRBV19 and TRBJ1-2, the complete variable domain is DGGITQSPKYLFRKEGQNVTLSCEQNLNHDAMYWYRQDPGQGLRLIYYSQIVNDFQKGDIAEGYSVSREKKESFPLTVTSAQKNPTAFYLCASSKGQYGYTFGSGTRLTVV.

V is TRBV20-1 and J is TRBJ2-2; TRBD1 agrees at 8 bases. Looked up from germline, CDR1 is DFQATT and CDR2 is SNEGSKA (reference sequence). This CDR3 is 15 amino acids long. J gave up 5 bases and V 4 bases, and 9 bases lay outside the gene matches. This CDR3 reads CSATTITGGTGELFF. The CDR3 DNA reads TGCAGTGCTACGACTATCACAGGGGGGACCGGGGAGCTGTTTTTT.

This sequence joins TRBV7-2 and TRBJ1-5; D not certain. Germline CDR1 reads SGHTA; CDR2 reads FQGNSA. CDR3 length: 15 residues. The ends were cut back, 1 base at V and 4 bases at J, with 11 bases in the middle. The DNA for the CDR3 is TGTGCCAGCAGCTTAGTTGAGCAGGCAAATCAGCCCCAGCATTTT. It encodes CASSLVEQANQPQHF.

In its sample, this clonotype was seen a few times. DNA for the CDR3: TGTGCCAGCAGCTTGGGACTTCTTTGGCTCTATGGCTACACCTTC. Amino acids: CASSLGLLWLYGYTF. The rearrangement uses TRBV12-3 or TRBV12-4 and TRBJ1-2; a weak D match, TRBD1 (5 bases). This CDR3 has 15 residues. V was cut by 6 bases and J by 4 bases, with 18 bases left in between.